The clone carrying this T cell receptor beta chain occurred many times. This record belongs to a study of spatial heterogeneity in lung cancer. Individual TCR cDNA molecules each bore their own unique molecular identifier. MiXCR, run by TCRdb on the 5' RACE reads, gives a single entry per CDR3 protein. The repertoire holds about 5,000 distinct CDR3 sequences, roughly 2.9% seen once, with around 22% in the top ten. Time point denoted: sample taken at primary tumor resection. Samples were donated by 72 untreated early-stage non-small cell lung cancer patients. The authors sequenced whole RNA from tumor, nontumor lung or frozen PBMC without sorting. The V gene's germline CDR1 is SQVTM and CDR2 ANQGSEA. Trimming shortened V by 7 bases and J by 1 base, and 12 bases separated the two germline ends. The CDR3 extends over 13 amino acids.

The chain joins TRBV29-1 to TRBJ2-3, with D perhaps TRBD2 (6 bases). Source: normal lung tissue next to the tumor, taken at surgery. The receptor was isolated from a male donor with early-stage non-small cell lung cancer. In DNA form, the CDR3 reads TGCAGCGGGGGATGGAGGGGCACAGATACGCAGTATTTT. It encodes CSGGWRGTDTQYF.